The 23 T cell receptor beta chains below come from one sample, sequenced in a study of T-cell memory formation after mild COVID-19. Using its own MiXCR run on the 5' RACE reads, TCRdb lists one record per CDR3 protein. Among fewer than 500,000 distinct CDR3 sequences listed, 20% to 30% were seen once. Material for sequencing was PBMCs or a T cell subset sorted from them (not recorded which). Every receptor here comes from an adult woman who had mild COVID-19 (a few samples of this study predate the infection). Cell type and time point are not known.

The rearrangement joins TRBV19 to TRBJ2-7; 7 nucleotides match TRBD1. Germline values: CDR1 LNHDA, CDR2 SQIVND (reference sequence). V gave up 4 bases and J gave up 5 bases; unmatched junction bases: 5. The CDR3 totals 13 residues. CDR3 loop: CASSKITGDEQYF. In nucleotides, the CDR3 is TGTGCCAGTAGTAAAATTACAGGGGACGAGCAGTACTTC.

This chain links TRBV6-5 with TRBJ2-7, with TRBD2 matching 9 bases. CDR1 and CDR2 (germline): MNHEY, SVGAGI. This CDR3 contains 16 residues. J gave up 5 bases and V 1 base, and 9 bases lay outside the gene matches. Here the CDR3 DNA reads TGTGCCAGCAGTTACTTGAGGGGCGGGAGGGGCGACGAGCAGTACTTC. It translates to CASSYLRGGRGDEQYF.

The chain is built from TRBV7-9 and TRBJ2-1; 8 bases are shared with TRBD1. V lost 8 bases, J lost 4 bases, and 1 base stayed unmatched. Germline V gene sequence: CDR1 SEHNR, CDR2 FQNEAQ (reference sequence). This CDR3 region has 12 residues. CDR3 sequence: CASDRGYNEQFF. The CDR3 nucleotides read TGTGCCAGCGACAGGGGATACAATGAGCAGTTCTTC.

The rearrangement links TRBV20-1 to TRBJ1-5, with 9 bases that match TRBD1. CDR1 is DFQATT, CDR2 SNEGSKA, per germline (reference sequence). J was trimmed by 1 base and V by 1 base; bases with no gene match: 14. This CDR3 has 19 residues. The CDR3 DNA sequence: TGCAGTGCTAGAGGTCCGGGACAGGGCCCTTTTTGGAGCAATCAGCCCCAGCATTTT. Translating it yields CSARGPGQGPFWSNQPQHF.

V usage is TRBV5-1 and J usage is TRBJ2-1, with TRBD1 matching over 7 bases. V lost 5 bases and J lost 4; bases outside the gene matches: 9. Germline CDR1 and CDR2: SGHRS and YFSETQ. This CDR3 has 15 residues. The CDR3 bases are TGCGCCAGCAGAACCCGACAGGGTTCGTACAATGAGCAGTTCTTC. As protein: CASRTRQGSYNEQFF.

The DNA of the CDR3 is TGCAGCGTCAACCTATTCTGGGCTTTCTTT. It is translated as CSVNLFWAFF. The gene calls are TRBV29-1 and TRBJ1-1; no reliable D call. The CDR3 sequence is 10 residues long. The V gene's germline CDR1 is SQVTM and CDR2 ANQGSEA. The V end was cut by 6 bases, the J end by 11 bases, with 13 bases between.

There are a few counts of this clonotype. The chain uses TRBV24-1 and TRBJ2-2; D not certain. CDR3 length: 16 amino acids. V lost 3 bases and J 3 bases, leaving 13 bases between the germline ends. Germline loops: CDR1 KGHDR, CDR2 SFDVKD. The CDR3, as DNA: TGTGCCACCAGTGATCACGACGCCCCCGACACCGGGGAGCTGTTTTTT. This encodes CATSDHDAPDTGELFF.

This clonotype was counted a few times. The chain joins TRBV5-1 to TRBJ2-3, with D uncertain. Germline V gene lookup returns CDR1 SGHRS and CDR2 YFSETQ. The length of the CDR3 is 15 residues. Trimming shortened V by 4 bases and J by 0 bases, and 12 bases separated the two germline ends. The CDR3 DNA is TGCGCCAGCAGCACTACTACCTTTAGCACAGATACGCAGTATTTT. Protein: CASSTTTFSTDTQYF.

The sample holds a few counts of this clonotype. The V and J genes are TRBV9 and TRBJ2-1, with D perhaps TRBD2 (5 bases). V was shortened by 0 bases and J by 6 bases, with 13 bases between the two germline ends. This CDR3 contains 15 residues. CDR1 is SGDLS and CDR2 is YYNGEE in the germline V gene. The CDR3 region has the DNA TGTGCCAGCAGCGTAGCGATGACTAACACCAATGAGCAGTTCTTC. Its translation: CASSVAMTNTNEQFF.

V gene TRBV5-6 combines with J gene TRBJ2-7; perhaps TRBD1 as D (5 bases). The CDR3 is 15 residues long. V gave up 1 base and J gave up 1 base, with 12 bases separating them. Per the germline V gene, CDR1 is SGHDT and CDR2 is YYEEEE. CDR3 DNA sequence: TGTGCCAGCAGCTTGAGTCCCAGGGATTCCTACGAGCAGTACTTC. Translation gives CASSLSPRDSYEQYF.

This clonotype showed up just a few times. The CDR3 DNA is TGTGCCAGCAGTTACTCCGGGACAGGGTATGAAAAACTGTTTTTT. Its protein product is CASSYSGTGYEKLFF. The rearrangement joins TRBV6-5 to TRBJ1-4; the match to TRBD1 covers 9 bases. The V gene's germline CDR1 is MNHEY and CDR2 SVGAGI. With 0 bases clipped from V and 6 bases from J, the junction kept 2 bases outside the gene matches. The CDR3 spans 15 residues.

CDR3 sequence reads: CATSDTGPTEAFF. In DNA form, the CDR3 reads TGTGCCACCAGTGACACAGGGCCCACTGAAGCTTTCTTT. The chain employs TRBV24-1 and TRBJ1-1, with D possibly TRBD1 on 6 matching bases. The germline gives CDR1 KGHDR, CDR2 SFDVKD. The CDR3 covers 13 residues. The V end was cut by 4 bases, the J end by 4 bases, with 9 bases between.

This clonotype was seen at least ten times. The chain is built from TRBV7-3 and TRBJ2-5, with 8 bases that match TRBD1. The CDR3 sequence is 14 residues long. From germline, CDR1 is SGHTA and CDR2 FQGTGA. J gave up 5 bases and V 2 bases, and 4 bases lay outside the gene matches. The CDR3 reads CASSLQGAWETQYF. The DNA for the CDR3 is TGTGCCAGCAGCTTACAGGGGGCTTGGGAGACCCAGTACTTC.

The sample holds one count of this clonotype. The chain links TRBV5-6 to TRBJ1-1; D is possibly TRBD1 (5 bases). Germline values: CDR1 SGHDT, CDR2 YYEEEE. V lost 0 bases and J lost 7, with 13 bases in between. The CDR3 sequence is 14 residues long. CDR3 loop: CASSLAPSGGEAFF. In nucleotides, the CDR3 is TGTGCCAGCAGCTTGGCCCCCTCGGGGGGTGAAGCTTTCTTT.

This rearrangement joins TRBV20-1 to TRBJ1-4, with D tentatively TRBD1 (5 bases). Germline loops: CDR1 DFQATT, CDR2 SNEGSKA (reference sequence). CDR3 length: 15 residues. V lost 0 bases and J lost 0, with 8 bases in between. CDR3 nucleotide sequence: TGCAGTGCTAGAGAAAGGGGCCCAACTAATGAAAAACTGTTTTTT. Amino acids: CSARERGPTNEKLFF.

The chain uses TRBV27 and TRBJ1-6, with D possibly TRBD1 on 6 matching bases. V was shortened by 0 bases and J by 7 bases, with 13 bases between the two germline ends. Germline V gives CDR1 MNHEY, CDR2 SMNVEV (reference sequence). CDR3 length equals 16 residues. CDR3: CASSLSGRGLNSPLHF. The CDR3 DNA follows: TGTGCCAGCAGTTTATCGGGCAGGGGCCTCAATTCACCCCTCCACTTT.

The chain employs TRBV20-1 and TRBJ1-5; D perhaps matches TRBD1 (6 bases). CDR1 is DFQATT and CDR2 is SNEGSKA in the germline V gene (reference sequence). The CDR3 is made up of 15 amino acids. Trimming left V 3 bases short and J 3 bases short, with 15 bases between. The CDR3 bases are TGCAGTGCTAGGCCGGAGGGGGGTTTCAATCAGCCCCAGCATTTT. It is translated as CSARPEGGFNQPQHF.

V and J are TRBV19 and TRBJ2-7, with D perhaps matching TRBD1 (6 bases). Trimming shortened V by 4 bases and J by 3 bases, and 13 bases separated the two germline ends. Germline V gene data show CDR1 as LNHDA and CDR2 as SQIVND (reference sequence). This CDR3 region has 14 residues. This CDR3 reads CASSKRDTSYEQYF. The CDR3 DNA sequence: TGTGCCAGTAGTAAACGGGACACTAGCTACGAGCAGTACTTC.

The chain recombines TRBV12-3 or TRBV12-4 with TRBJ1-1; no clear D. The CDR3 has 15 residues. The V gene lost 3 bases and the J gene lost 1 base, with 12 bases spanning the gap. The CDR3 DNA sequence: TGTGCCAGCAGTTTGAGCGGGTCAGCGAACACTGAAGCTTTCTTT. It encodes CASSLSGSANTEAFF.

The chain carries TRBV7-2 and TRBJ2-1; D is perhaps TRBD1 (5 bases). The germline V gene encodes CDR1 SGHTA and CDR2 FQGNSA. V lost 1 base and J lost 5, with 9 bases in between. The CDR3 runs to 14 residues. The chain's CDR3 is CASSLDGAHNEQFF. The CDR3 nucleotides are TGTGCCAGCAGCTTAGATGGGGCTCACAATGAGCAGTTCTTC.

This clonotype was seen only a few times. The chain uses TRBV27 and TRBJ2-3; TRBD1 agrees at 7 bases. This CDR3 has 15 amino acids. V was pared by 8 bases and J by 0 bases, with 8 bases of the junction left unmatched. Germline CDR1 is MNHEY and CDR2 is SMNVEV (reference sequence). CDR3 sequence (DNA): TGTGCCAGCGGTAGGACAGGCCCCAGCACAGATACGCAGTATTTT. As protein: CASGRTGPSTDTQYF.

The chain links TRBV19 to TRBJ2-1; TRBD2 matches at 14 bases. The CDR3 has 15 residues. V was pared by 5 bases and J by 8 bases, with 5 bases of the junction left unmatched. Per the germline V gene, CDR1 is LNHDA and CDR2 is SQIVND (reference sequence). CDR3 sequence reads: CASSPRLAGGHEQFF. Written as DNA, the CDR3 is TGTGCCAGTAGTCCCCGACTAGCGGGGGGGCATGAGCAGTTCTTC. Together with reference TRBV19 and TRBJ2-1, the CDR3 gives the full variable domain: DGGITQSPKYLFRKEGQNVTLSCEQNLNHDAMYWYRQDPGQGLRLIYYSQIVNDFQKGDIAEGYSVSREKKESFPLTVTSAQKNPTAFYLCASSPRLAGGHEQFFGPGTRLTVL.

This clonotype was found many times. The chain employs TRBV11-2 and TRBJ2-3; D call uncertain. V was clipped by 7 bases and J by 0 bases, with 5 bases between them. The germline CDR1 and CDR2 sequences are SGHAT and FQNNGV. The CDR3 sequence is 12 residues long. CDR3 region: CASTLSTDTQYF. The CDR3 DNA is TGTGCCAGCACCCTAAGCACAGATACGCAGTATTTT. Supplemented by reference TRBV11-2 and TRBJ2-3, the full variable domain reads EAGVAQSPRYKIIEKRQSVAFWCNPISGHATLYWYQQILGQGPKLLIQFQNNGVVDDSQLPKDRFSAERLKGVDSTLKIQPAKLEDSAVYLCASTLSTDTQYFGPGTRLTVL.